A single sample is the source of the 2 T cell receptor beta chains below, sequenced in a study of CD8+ T cells in alopecia areata (dated by TCRdb to the late 2010s). Libraries were constructed by the immunoSEQ multiplex PCR assay. To provide template for TCR sequencing, every sample had RNA extracted and reverse transcribed into cDNA. Imported from immuneACCESS, the table was reduced by TCRdb to in-frame sequences with V and J called. These copies leave out some clones; in studies compared against another copy, an unresolved V gene accounts for under half, and the cause of the remainder is not known. The table shows some 110,000 clones here, with no singletons. About 20% of the sample lies in the top ten. Input material: lesional skin. The receptors come from a C3H/HeJ mouse with alopecia areata. This mouse strain bears the MHC haplotype H2-k.

This clone showed up just a few times. Each gene name is a mouse one. The CDR3 goes on 4 residues after the read ends, and that part is filled in from the germline J gene. The chain uses TRBV19 and TRBJ2-3; D is perhaps TRBD2 (6 bases). V gave up 2 bases and J gave up 1 base, with 11 bases separating them. CDR1 is FNHDT and CDR2 is SITEND in the germline V gene (reference sequence). The CDR3 is 15 residues long. CDR3 in amino acids: CASSIGDLRAETLYF. The covered CDR3 bases are TGTGCCAGCAGTATTGGGGACTTACGTGCAGAA. Supplemented by reference TRBV19 and TRBJ2-3, the full variable domain reads GGIITQTPKFLIGQEGQKLTLKCQQNFNHDTMYWYRQDSGKGLRLIYYSITENDLQKGDLSEGYDASREKKSSFSLTVTSAQKNEMAVFLCASSIGDLRAETLYFGSGTRLTVL.

This clone was counted a few times. Germline and genes here are mouse. The CDR3 end falls 4 residues outside the read, so it is completed with the germline J gene. The genes are TRBV1 and TRBJ1-1, with D maybe TRBD1 (6 bases). In germline, CDR1 is NSQYPW, CDR2 LRSPGD (reference sequence). This CDR3 has 15 amino acids. Trimming cost V 0 bases and J 4 bases, with 12 bases left between them. The chain's CDR3 is CTCSAEQGKSTEVFF. The DNA read from the CDR3 is TGCACCTGCAGTGCAGAACAGGGAAAGAGCACA.